This T cell receptor (beta chain) was identified in a study of T-cell reconstitution after alpha-beta-depleted transplantation in children. Germline CDR1 MGHRA, CDR2 YSYEKL. The CDR3 covers 14 residues. Library preparation (for TCRbeta) was performed with unique molecular identifiers. Each CDR3 protein gets one entry after TCRdb re-called the PCR reads with MiXCR. The sample carries around 400,000 distinct CDR3 sequences, about 11% recorded once. As to this clonotype: One end of the junction is discordant with germline, which a read error may explain.

This receptor was identified in a human donor who donated a stem cell graft to a child with acute myeloid leukemia. The source was PBMCs from the stem cell graft donor, collected from the stem cell graft. The rearrangement joins TRBV4-1 to TRBJ2-7, with D tentatively TRBD1 or TRBD2 (5 bases each). The CDR3 sequence is CASSQGDAFYEPYF. The CDR3 nucleotides read TGCGCCAGCAGCCAAGGGGACGCATTCTACGAGCCGTACTTC.